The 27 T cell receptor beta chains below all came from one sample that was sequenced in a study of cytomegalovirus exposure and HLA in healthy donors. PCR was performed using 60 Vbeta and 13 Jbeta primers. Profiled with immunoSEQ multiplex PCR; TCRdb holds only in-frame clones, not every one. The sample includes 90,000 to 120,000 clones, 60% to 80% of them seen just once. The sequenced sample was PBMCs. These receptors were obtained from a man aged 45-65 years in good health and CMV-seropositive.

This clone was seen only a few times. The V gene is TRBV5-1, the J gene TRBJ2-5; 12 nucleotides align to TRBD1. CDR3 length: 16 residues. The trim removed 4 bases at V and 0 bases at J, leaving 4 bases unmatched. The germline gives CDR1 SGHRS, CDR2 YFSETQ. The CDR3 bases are TGCGCCAGCAGCCCGGGACAGGGGGCGTACCAAGAGACCCAGTACTTC. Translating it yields CASSPGQGAYQETQYF.

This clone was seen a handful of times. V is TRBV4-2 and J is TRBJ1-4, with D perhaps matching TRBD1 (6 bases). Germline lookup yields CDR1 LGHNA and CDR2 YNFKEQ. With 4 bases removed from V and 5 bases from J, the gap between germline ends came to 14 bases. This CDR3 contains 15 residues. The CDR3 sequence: CASSPQGGGNEKLFF. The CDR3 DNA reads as TGTGCCAGCAGCCCACAGGGAGGGGGGAATGAAAAACTGTTTTTT.

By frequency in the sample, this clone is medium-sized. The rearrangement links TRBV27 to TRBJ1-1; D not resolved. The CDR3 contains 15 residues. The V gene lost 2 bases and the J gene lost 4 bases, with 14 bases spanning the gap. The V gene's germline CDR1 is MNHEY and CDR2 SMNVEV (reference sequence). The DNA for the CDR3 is TGTGCCAGCAGTTTAGAGGCCTTTCAACGCACTGAAGCTTTCTTT. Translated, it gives CASSLEAFQRTEAFF.

This CDR3 reads CASSEQGQEDTQYF. The CDR3 DNA reads TGTGCCAGCAGTGAGCAGGGGCAAGAAGATACGCAGTATTTT. The gene calls are TRBV2 and TRBJ2-3; D possibly corresponds to TRBD1 (6 bases). CDR1 and CDR2 from the germline V gene are SNHLY and FYNNEI. There are 14 residues in the CDR3. V dropped 3 bases and J dropped 5 bases, with 12 bases sitting between them.

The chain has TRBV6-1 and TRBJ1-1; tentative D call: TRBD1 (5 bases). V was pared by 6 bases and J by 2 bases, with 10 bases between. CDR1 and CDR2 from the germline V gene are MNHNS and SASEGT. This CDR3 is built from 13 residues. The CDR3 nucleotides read TGTGCCAGCAGGATCAGGGATAACACTGAAGCTTTCTTT. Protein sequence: CASRIRDNTEAFF.

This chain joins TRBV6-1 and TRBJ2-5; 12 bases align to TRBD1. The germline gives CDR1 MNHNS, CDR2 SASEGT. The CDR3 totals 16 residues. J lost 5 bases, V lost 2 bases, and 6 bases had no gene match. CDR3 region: CASSEIRDRGRETQYF. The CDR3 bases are TGTGCCAGCAGTGAAATCAGGGACAGGGGGCGGGAGACCCAGTACTTC.

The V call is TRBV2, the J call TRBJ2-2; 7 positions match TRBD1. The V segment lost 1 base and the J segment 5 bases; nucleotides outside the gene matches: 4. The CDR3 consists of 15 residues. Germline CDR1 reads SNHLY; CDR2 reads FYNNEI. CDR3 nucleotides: TGTGCCAGCAGTGAAGGACAGGGTTTAACCGGGGAGCTGTTTTTT. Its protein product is CASSEGQGLTGELFF.

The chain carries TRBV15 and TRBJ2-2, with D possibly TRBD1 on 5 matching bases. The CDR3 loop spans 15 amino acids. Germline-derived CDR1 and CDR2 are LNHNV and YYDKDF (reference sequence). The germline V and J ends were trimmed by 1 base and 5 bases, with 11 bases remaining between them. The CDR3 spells CATSRGVQATGELFF. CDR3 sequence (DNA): TGTGCCACCAGCAGAGGGGTACAGGCTACCGGGGAGCTGTTTTTT.

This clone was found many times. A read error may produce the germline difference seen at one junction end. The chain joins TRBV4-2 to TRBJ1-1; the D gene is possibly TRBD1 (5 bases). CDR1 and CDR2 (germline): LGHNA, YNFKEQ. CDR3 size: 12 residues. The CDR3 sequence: CASSQDQSGLLF. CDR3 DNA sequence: TGTGCCAGCAGCCAAGATCAGTCAGGGCTACTGTTT.

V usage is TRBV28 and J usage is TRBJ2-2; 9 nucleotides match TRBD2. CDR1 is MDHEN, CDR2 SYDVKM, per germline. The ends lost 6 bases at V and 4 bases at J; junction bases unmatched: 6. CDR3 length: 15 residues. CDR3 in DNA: TGTGCCAGCAGCCTAGCGGGGTGGAGCACCGGGGAGCTGTTTTTT. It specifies CASSLAGWSTGELFF.

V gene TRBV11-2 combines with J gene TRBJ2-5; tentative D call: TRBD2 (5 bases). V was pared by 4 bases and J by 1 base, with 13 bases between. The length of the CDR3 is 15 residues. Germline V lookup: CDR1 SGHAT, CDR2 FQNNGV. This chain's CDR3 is CASSSRPRGQETQYF. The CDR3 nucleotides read TGTGCCAGCAGCTCTCGCCCTCGGGGCCAAGAGACCCAGTACTTC.

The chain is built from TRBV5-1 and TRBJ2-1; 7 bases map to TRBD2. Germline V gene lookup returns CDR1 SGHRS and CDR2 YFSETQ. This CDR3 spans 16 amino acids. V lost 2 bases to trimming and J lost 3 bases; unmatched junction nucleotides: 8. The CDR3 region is CASSFAERGLYNEQFF. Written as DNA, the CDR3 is TGCGCCAGCAGCTTTGCGGAGCGGGGACTCTACAATGAGCAGTTCTTC. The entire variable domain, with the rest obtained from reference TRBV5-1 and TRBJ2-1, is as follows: KAGVTQTPRYLIKTRGQQVTLSCSPISGHRSVSWYQQTPGQGLQFLFEYFSETQRNKGNFPGRFSGRQFSNSRSEMNVSTLELGDSALYLCASSFAERGLYNEQFFGPGTRLTVL.

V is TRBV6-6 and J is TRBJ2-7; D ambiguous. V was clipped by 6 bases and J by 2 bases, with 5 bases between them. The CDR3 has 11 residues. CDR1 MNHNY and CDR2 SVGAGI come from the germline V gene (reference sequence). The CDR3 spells CASRRTYEQYF. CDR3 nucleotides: TGTGCCAGCAGGAGAACCTACGAGCAGTACTTC.

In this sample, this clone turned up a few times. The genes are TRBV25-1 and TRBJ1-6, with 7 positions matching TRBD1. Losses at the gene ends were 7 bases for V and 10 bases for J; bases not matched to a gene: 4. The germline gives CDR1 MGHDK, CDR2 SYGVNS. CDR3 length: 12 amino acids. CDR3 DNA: TGTGCCAGCAAGGGGGCAGGCTCACCCCTCCACTTT. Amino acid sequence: CASKGAGSPLHF.

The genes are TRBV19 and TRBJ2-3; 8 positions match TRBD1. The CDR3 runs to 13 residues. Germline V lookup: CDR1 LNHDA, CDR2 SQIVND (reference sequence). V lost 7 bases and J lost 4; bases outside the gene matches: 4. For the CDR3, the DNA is TGTGCCAGTAAGGACAGGGCTGCAGATACGCAGTATTTT. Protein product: CASKDRAADTQYF.

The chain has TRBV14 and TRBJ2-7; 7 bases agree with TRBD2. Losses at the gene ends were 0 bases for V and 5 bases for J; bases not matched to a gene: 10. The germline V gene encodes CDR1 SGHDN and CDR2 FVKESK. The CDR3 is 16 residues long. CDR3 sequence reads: CASSQDLGLAGDEQYF. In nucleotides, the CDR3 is TGTGCCAGCAGCCAAGATCTAGGGCTCGCGGGGGACGAGCAGTACTTC.

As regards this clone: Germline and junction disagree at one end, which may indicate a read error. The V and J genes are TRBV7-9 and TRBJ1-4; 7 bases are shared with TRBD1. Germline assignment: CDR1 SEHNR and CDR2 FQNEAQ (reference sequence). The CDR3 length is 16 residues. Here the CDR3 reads CSSSSAGRGRDEKLFF. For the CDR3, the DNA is TGTTCCAGCAGCTCCGCCGGGAGGGGGCGAGATGAAAAACTGTTTTTT.

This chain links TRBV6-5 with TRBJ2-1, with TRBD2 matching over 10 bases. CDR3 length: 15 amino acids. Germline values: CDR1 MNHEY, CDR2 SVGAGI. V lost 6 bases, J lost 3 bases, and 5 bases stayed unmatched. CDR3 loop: CASSRAGGNYNEQFF. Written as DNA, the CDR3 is TGTGCCAGCAGCCGAGCGGGGGGGAACTACAATGAGCAGTTCTTC.

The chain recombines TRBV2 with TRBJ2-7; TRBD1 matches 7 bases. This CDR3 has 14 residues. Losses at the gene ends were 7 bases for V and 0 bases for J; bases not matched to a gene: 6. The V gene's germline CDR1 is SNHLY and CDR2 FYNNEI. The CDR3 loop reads CASNRDSNSYEQYF. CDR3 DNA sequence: TGTGCCAGCAATAGGGACAGCAACTCCTACGAGCAGTACTTC.

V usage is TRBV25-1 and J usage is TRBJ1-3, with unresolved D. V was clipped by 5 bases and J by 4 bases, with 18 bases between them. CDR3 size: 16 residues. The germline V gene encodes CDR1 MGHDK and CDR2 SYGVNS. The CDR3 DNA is TGTGCCAGCAGTAGTGGAGGAGGGTCCGAAGGAAACACCATATATTTT. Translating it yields CASSSGGGSEGNTIYF.

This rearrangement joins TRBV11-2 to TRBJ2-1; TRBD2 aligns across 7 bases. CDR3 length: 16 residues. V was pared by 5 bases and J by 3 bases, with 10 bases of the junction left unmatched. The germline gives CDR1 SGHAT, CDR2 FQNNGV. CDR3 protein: CASSRVGGGDYNEQFF. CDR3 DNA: TGTGCCAGCAGCCGGGTGGGGGGAGGGGACTACAATGAGCAGTTCTTC. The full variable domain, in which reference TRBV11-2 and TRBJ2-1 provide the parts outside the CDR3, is EAGVAQSPRYKIIEKRQSVAFWCNPISGHATLYWYQQILGQGPKLLIQFQNNGVVDDSQLPKDRFSAERLKGVDSTLKIQPAKLEDSAVYLCASSRVGGGDYNEQFFGPGTRLTVL.

The CDR3 sequence: CASSGRGTMNTEAFF. The CDR3, as DNA: TGTGCCAGCTCCGGTCGGGGTACTATGAACACTGAAGCTTTCTTT. The genes are TRBV2 and TRBJ1-1; D is ambiguous. Germline-derived CDR1 and CDR2 are SNHLY and FYNNEI. V lost 8 bases and J lost 0, with 16 bases in between. This CDR3 is 15 amino acids long. The variable domain in full, with the rest retrieved from reference TRBV2 and TRBJ1-1, is EPEVTQTPSHQVTQMGQEVILRCVPISNHLYFYWYRQILGQKVEFLVSFYNNEISEKSEIFDDQFSVERPDGSNFTLKIRSTKLEDSAMYFCASSGRGTMNTEAFFGQGTRLTVV.

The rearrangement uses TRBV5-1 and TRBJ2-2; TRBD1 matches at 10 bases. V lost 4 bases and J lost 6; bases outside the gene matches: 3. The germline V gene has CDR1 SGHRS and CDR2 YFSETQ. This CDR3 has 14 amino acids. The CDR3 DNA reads TGCGCCAGCAGCCTCGGACAGGGGGCCGGGGAGCTGTTTTTT. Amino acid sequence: CASSLGQGAGELFF.

CDR3 sequence reads: CASSDRLDGEQFF. The CDR3 nucleotides read TGTGCCAGCAGTGACAGACTAGACGGTGAGCAGTTCTTC. V usage is TRBV25-1 and J usage is TRBJ2-1, with D maybe TRBD2 (6 bases). Trimming removed 3 bases from V and 9 bases from J, with 12 bases in between. CDR3 size: 13 residues. The germline V gene has CDR1 MGHDK and CDR2 SYGVNS.

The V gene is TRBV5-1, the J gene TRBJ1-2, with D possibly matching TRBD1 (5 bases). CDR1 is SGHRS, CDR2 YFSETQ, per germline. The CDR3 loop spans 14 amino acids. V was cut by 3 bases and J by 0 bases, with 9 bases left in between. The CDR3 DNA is TGCGCCAGCAGCTCCGTAGGGGCTAACTATGGCTACACCTTC. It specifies CASSSVGANYGYTF.

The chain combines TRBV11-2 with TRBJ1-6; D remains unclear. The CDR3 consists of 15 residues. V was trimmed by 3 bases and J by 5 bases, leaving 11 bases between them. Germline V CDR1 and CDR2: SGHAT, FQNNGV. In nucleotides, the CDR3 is TGTGCCAGCAGCTTTATGCGGGTAGATAATTCACCCCTCCACTTT. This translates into CASSFMRVDNSPLHF.

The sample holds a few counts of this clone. The CDR3 coding sequence is TGTGCCTCGCTCCGGGACAGGGGTCTGCACGAGCAGTACTTC. It is translated as CASLRDRGLHEQYF. The V call is TRBV28, the J call TRBJ2-7; 10 positions match TRBD1. V shed 11 bases and J 5 bases; nucleotides not matched to a gene: 12. There are 14 residues in the CDR3. Germline V gives CDR1 MDHEN, CDR2 SYDVKM.